This T cell receptor (beta chain) was sequenced during a study of shared clonotypes between healthy human individuals. About the research overall: Each donor contributed plates that comprised three CD4 naive, three CD4 memory, two CD8 naive and one CD8 memory.

The CDR3 totals 15 residues. V gave up 1 base and J gave up 6 bases, with 16 bases separating them. CD4+ cells yielded CD45RA+ naive and CD45RA-negative memory subsets. Assay: immunoSEQ multiplex PCR; the TCRdb copy retains only in-frame clones and omits some. The table lists some 2 million clones, roughly 94% of them singletons. The clonotype originates from a man between 18 and 35 years old in good health. The chain recombines TRBV5-3 with TRBJ1-2; TRBD1 is a possible D gene (5 bases). TRBV5-3 is reported as an ORF; its role is uncertain. The sample comprised naive CD4+ T cells sorted from blood. Subset: CD45RA+ positively selected. CDR3 amino acids: CARSLSWGREDGYTF. For the CDR3, the DNA is TGTGCCAGAAGCTTGTCTTGGGGCAGGGAAGATGGCTACACCTTC.